The 20 T cell receptor beta chains presented below share a single source sample, sequenced in a study of T cell responses to AZD1222 COVID-19 vaccine. Method: immunoSEQ multiplex PCR; TCRdb's copy keeps in-frame clones and lacks some. The data contain some 170,000 clones, 85% to 95% of them singletons. Sequencing used peripheral blood, obtained 28 days after the second dose of the MenACWY control vaccine. The receptors stem from an adult who received the MenACWY meningococcal vaccine as a control.

This clone was observed a few times. CDR3 sequence reads: CASSDRLAGGPDTQYF. The CDR3 nucleotides read TGTGCCAGCAGTGACCGACTAGCGGGGGGCCCAGATACGCAGTATTTT. V is TRBV6-1 and J is TRBJ2-3; 13 bases map to TRBD2. With V trimmed by 3 bases and J by 4 bases, 4 bases remained unmatched. CDR3 length: 16 amino acids. The germline V gene has CDR1 MNHNS and CDR2 SASEGT.

This chain connects TRBV5-6 to TRBJ2-7, with a weak D call TRBD2 (7 bases). V gave up 3 bases and J gave up 3 bases, with 13 bases separating them. Germline CDR1 reads SGHDT; CDR2 reads YYEEEE. This CDR3 contains 14 residues. The CDR3 region has the DNA TGTGCCAGCAGCTGGGGAGGGGGAGGCTACGAGCAGTACTTC. Encoded protein: CASSWGGGGYEQYF.

The V and J genes are TRBV28 and TRBJ1-5; tentative D call: TRBD1 (5 bases). The CDR3 spans 12 residues. Trimming stripped 4 bases from V and 8 bases from J, with 9 bases between. Germline values: CDR1 MDHEN, CDR2 SYDVKM. CDR3 sequence: CASSSRGEPQHF. The CDR3 DNA sequence: TGTGCCAGCAGTTCCCGGGGGGAGCCCCAGCATTTT.

V usage is TRBV5-8 and J usage is TRBJ1-5; maybe TRBD1 (5 bases). This CDR3 spans 14 amino acids. V lost 2 bases and J lost 3, with 9 bases in between. Germline V gives CDR1 SGHTS, CDR2 YDEGEE. CDR3 DNA: TGTGCCAGCAGCTTACGGGGGACCAATCAGCCCCAGCATTTT. This encodes CASSLRGTNQPQHF.

This chain links TRBV19 with TRBJ1-5, with D unclear. The CDR3 has 14 amino acids. V lost 5 bases to trimming and J lost 2 bases, with 10 bases between them. Per the germline V gene, CDR1 is LNHDA and CDR2 is SQIVND (reference sequence). The CDR3 nucleotides read TGTGCCAGTAGTCCCCGACGAGGCAATCAGCCCCAGCATTTT. Translating it yields CASSPRRGNQPQHF.

This clone was seen more than once but under ten times. This rearrangement joins TRBV7-3 to TRBJ2-3, with unresolved D. The CDR3 contains 13 residues. Trimming left V 5 bases short and J 3 bases short, with 9 bases between. Germline CDR1 is SGHTA and CDR2 is FQGTGA. The CDR3 nucleotides are TGTGCCAGCAGCGTATCACAGACAGATACGCAGTATTTT. It encodes CASSVSQTDTQYF.

The chain has TRBV5-1 and TRBJ2-7, with D tentatively TRBD2 (5 bases). The V end lost 1 base, the J end lost 6 bases, and 8 bases lay between the germline ends. Looked up from germline, CDR1 is SGHRS and CDR2 is YFSETQ. The CDR3 spans 12 residues. This CDR3 reads CASSLPGVEQYF. The CDR3 nucleotides read TGCGCCAGCAGCTTGCCCGGGGTCGAGCAGTACTTC.

The chain is built from TRBV7-2 and TRBJ1-1; D is possibly TRBD1 (6 bases). Germline values: CDR1 SGHTA, CDR2 FQGNSA. This CDR3 has 14 residues. V dropped 5 bases and J dropped 1 base, with 11 bases sitting between them. The CDR3 here is CASSPWGRNTEAFF. CDR3 DNA sequence: TGTGCCAGCAGCCCCTGGGGGCGGAACACTGAAGCTTTCTTT. The full variable domain, in which reference TRBV7-2 and TRBJ1-1 provide the parts outside the CDR3, is GAGVSQSPSNKVTEKGKDVELRCDPISGHTALYWYRQSLGQGLEFLIYFQGNSAPDKSGLPSDRFSAERTGGSVSTLTIQRTQQEDSAVYLCASSPWGRNTEAFFGQGTRLTVV.

The chain is built from TRBV4-3 and TRBJ1-2, with TRBD1 matching 7 bases. CDR3 length equals 14 residues. Germline V gene lookup returns CDR1 LGHNA and CDR2 YSLEER. V dropped 4 bases and J dropped 2; count of bases not matched to a gene: 4. CDR3 region: CASSRMTGNYGYTF. CDR3 nucleotide sequence: TGCGCCAGCAGCCGTATGACAGGGAACTATGGCTACACCTTC.

The genes are TRBV7-2 and TRBJ2-5, with 13 bases aligning to TRBD2. The ends lost 1 base at V and 3 bases at J; junction bases unmatched: 2. Germline lookup yields CDR1 SGHTA and CDR2 FQGNSA. The CDR3 runs 16 residues. The CDR3 DNA reads as TGTGCCAGCAGCTTAGGGGGACTAGCGGGAAAAGAGACCCAGTACTTC. Translated: CASSLGGLAGKETQYF.

The chain couples TRBV3-1 (or the pseudogene TRBV3-2) to TRBJ1-1, with D possibly TRBD1 on 5 matching bases. In germline, CDR1 is LGHDT, CDR2 YNNKEL (reference sequence). CDR3 length equals 14 residues. V was cut by 1 base and J by 1 base, with 7 bases left in between. The CDR3 DNA reads as TGTGCCAGCAGCCAAGGGGGGAGGAACACTGAAGCTTTCTTT. It is translated as CASSQGGRNTEAFF.

The rearrangement uses TRBV30 and TRBJ1-1, with D possibly TRBD1 on 6 matching bases. Trimming left V 8 bases short and J 0 bases short, with 13 bases between. The CDR3 length is 13 residues. Germline-derived CDR1 and CDR2 are GTSNPN and SVGIG (reference sequence). The CDR3 nucleotides read TGTGCCGCCGAGGGACACATGAACACTGAAGCTTTCTTT. This codes for CAAEGHMNTEAFF.

A note on this clone: Other nucleotide sequences in the sample specify the same CDR3. The chain couples TRBV12-3 or TRBV12-4 to TRBJ1-2; D gene ambiguous. Trimming stripped 6 bases from V and 5 bases from J, with 10 bases between. The CDR3 sequence is 12 residues long. CDR3 nucleotide sequence: TGTGCCAGCAGCCTCGGTTATTATGGCTACACCTTC. Translated: CASSLGYYGYTF.

This chain links TRBV28 with TRBJ1-1, with D possibly being TRBD1 (6 bases). The germline CDR1 and CDR2 sequences are MDHEN and SYDVKM. The CDR3 has 16 residues. V lost 3 bases to trimming and J lost 3 bases, with 17 bases between them. CDR3 region: CASSFNGRGWDTEAFF. The DNA of the CDR3 is TGTGCCAGCAGTTTTAATGGCAGGGGATGGGACACTGAAGCTTTCTTT.

This chain joins TRBV7-2 and TRBJ2-1; 7 bases line up with TRBD2. J lost 2 bases, V lost 1 base, and 2 bases had no gene match. The germline CDR1 and CDR2 sequences are SGHTA and FQGNSA. This CDR3 has 15 residues. As DNA, the CDR3 is TGTGCCAGCAGCTTAGGGGGGGGACCCTACAATGAGCAGTTCTTC. Protein: CASSLGGGPYNEQFF.

The chain has TRBV28 and TRBJ2-3; D is undetermined. The CDR3 spans 12 residues. Germline V gives CDR1 MDHEN, CDR2 SYDVKM. The V and J ends lost 5 bases and 0 bases respectively, with 3 bases between them. CDR3 sequence (DNA): TGTGCCAGCAGTAAAAGCACAGATACGCAGTATTTT. Protein sequence: CASSKSTDTQYF.

This chain connects TRBV19 to TRBJ1-2, with TRBD1 as a possible D gene (5 bases). The CDR3 is made up of 15 amino acids. V was clipped by 4 bases and J by 2 bases, with 14 bases between them. The germline CDR1 and CDR2 sequences are LNHDA and SQIVND (reference sequence). The CDR3 reads CASSTLTGENYGYTF. The CDR3 DNA is TGTGCCAGTAGTACCCTTACAGGAGAAAACTATGGCTACACCTTC.

The V call is TRBV3-1 (or the pseudogene TRBV3-2), the J call TRBJ1-2, with 7 bases that match TRBD1. In germline, CDR1 is LGHDT, CDR2 YNNKEL (reference sequence). The CDR3 spans 13 residues. V was pared by 6 bases and J by 6 bases, with 7 bases of the junction left unmatched. CDR3 DNA sequence: TGTGCCAGCAGAATCGCTACAGGGGATGGCTACACCTTC. Translated: CASRIATGDGYTF.

This clone has a single count. This sequence joins TRBV11-2 and TRBJ2-7; D perhaps matches TRBD2 (6 bases). Germline V lookup: CDR1 SGHAT, CDR2 FQNNGV. The V end was cut by 6 bases, the J end by 7 bases, with 22 bases between. There are 15 residues in the CDR3. CDR3 amino acids: CASRPNGRTWGEQYF. Here the CDR3 DNA reads TGTGCCAGCAGACCGAATGGGAGGACCTGGGGGGAGCAGTACTTC.

This clone turned up a few times. The V and J genes are TRBV28 and TRBJ1-2, with no clear D. The CDR3 is 13 residues long. With 3 bases removed from V and 8 bases from J, the gap between germline ends came to 13 bases. The V gene's germline CDR1 is MDHEN and CDR2 SYDVKM. CDR3 sequence reads: CASSFQGSWGYTF. The CDR3 DNA follows: TGTGCCAGCAGTTTTCAAGGGTCGTGGGGCTACACCTTC.